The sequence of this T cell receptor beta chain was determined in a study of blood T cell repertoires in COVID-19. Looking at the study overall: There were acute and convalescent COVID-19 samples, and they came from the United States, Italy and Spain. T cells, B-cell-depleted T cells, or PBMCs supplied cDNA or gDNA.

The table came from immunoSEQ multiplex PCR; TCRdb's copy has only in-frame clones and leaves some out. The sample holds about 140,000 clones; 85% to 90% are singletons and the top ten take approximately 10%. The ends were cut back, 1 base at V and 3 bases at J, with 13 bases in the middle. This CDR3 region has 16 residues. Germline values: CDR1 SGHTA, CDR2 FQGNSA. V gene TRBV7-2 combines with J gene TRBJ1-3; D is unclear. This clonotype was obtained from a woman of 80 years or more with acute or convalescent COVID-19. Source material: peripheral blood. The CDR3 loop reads CASSLVGTPGGNTIYF. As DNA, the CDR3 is TGTGCCAGCAGCTTAGTTGGAACCCCAGGTGGAAACACCATATATTTT.